This section outlines one T cell receptor beta chain sequence together with its context. These data come from a study of blood T cell repertoires in COVID-19. On the study more broadly: Acute and convalescent COVID-19 samples came from the United States, Italy and Spain.

The protocol was immunoSEQ multiplex PCR, while the TCRdb copy is restricted to in-frame clones and leaves out a portion. The table lists 200,000 to 300,000 clones, about 80% of them singletons. The ends were cut back, 5 bases at V and 5 bases at J, with 25 bases in the middle. Germline V lookup: CDR1 SGHAT, CDR2 FQNNGV. The length of the CDR3 is 17 residues. The sequenced material came from peripheral blood. The chain has TRBV11-2 and TRBJ2-7; a possible D gene is TRBD2 (6 bases). The clonotype was recovered from a woman older than 75 with acute or convalescent COVID-19. The CDR3 coding sequence is TGTGCCAGCAGCCAACGATATTCGGGACTTGGTTTCCACGAGCAGTACTTC. It specifies CASSQRYSGLGFHEQYF. Full variable domain (remainder filled in from reference TRBV11-2 and TRBJ2-7): EAGVAQSPRYKIIEKRQSVAFWCNPISGHATLYWYQQILGQGPKLLIQFQNNGVVDDSQLPKDRFSAERLKGVDSTLKIQPAKLEDSAVYLCASSQRYSGLGFHEQYFGPGTRLTVT.